This TCR beta chain was sequenced during a study of cytotoxic CD8 clonotypes in ibrutinib-treated CLL. Looking at the study overall: Enrolment comprised 10 to 11 relapsed/refractory and some 15 treatment-naive patients; roughly 18 were IGHV unmutated. Response samples came after a median roughly twelve months of treatment, range 6 to 36. The study, taken as a whole, reports: Higher circulating CD8+ T-cell counts strongly accompanied higher baseline clonality, above age-matched healthy donors.

Germline V lookup: CDR1 GTSNPN, CDR2 SVGIG (reference sequence). The ends lost 4 bases at V and 4 bases at J; junction bases unmatched: 4. The CDR3 is 13 amino acids. About this clone itself: Its antigen is unknown.

Only in-frame clones appear in the TCRdb table, and some are missing; sequencing was by immunoSEQ multiplex PCR. The data show about 85,000 clones, with roughly 77% seen just once and 4.8% held by the top ten. V is TRBV30 and J is TRBJ1-2, with 9 bases matching TRBD1. Source: PBMCs, taken after 12 months of ibrutinib treatment. This sequence was found in a human donor with chronic lymphocytic leukemia. The CDR3 reads CAWKQGAGYGYTF. The CDR3 DNA reads TGTGCCTGGAAACAGGGGGCGGGCTATGGCTACACCTTC.